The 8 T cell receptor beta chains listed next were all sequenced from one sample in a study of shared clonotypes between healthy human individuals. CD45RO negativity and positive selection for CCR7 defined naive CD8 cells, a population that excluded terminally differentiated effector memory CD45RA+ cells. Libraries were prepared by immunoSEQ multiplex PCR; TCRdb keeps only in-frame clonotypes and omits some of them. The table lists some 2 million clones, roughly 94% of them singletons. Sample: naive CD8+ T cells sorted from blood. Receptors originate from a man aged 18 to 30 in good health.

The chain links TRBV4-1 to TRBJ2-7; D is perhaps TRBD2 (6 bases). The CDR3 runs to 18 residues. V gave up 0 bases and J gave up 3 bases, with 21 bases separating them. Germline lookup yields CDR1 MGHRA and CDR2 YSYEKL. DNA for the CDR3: TGCGCCAGCAGCCAAGAGGGGAACCGGGACTTGGGGCACTACGAGCAGTACTTC. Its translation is CASSQEGNRDLGHYEQYF.

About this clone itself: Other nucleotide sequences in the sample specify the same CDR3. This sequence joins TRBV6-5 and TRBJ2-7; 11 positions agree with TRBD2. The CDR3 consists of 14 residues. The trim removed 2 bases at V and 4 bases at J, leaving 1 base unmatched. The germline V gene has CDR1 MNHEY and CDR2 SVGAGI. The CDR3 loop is CASSYTSGSYEQYF. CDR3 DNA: TGTGCCAGCAGTTACACTAGCGGGAGTTACGAGCAGTACTTC.

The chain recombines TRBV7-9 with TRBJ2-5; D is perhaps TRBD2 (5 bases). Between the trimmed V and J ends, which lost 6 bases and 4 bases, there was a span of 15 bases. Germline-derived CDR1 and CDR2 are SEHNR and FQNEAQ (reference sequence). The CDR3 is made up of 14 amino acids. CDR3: CASRPAGGVETQYF. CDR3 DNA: TGTGCCAGCAGACCGGCGGGTGGGGTAGAGACCCAGTACTTC.

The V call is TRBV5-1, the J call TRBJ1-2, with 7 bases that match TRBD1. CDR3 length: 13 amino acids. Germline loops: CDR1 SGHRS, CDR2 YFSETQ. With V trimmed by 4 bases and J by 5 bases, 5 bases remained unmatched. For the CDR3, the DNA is TGCGCCAGCAGCCGGAGGGGGCTGTATGGCTACACCTTC. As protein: CASSRRGLYGYTF.

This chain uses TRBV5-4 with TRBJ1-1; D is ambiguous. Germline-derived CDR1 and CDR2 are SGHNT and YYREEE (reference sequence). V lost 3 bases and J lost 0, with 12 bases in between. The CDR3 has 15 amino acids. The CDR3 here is CASSSASVLNTEAFF. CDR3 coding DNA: TGTGCCAGCAGCTCCGCCTCAGTACTGAACACTGAAGCTTTCTTT.

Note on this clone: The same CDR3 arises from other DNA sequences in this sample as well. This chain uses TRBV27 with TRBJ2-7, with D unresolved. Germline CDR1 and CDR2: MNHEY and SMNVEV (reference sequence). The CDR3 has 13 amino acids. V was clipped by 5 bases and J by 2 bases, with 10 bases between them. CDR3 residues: CASSTGPTYEQYF. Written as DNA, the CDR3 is TGTGCCAGCAGTACCGGGCCTACCTACGAGCAGTACTTC.

DNA for the CDR3: TGTGCCAGCAGTCCGACAGCAATGAACACTGAAGCTTTCTTT. Translated: CASSPTAMNTEAFF. The chain has TRBV27 and TRBJ1-1; D might be TRBD1 (5 bases). The V and J ends lost 5 bases and 0 bases respectively, with 10 bases between them. Germline V gives CDR1 MNHEY, CDR2 SMNVEV (reference sequence). The CDR3 totals 14 residues.

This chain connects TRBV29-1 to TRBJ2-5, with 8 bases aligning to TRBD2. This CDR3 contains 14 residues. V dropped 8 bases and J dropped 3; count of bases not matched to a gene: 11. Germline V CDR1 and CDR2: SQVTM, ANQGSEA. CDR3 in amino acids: CSSGGGRLEETQYF. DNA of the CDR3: TGCAGCTCCGGGGGGGGTCGCCTTGAAGAGACCCAGTACTTC.